This TCR beta chain was identified in a study of T cell responses to AZD1222 COVID-19 vaccine. Study in general: Recipients boosted at about 4 weeks or about 12 weeks are pooled.

This CDR3 is built from 11 residues. The germline CDR1 and CDR2 sequences are LNHDA and SQIVND (reference sequence). Trimming removed 7 bases at V and 9 bases at J, with 7 bases between. Worth noting for this clone: As yet, its antigen is unknown.

Produced via immunoSEQ multiplex PCR; TCRdb's table is partial and in-frame only. The sample holds over 100,000 clones; around 83% are singletons and the top ten take 5%. Findings and caveats of the study: Donors, mostly white British, included more females; clonal diversity was possibly underestimated.

This chain connects TRBV19 to TRBJ1-6; a weak D match, TRBD1 (5 bases). This clonotype was obtained from an adult in good health. Specimen: peripheral blood, collected on day 0 of AZD1222 vaccination. DNA for the CDR3: TGTGCCAGTATTGGGGGTTCACCCCTCCACTTT. Translation: CASIGGSPLHF. The variable domain in full, completed from reference TRBV19 and TRBJ1-6, reads DGGITQSPKYLFRKEGQNVTLSCEQNLNHDAMYWYRQDPGQGLRLIYYSQIVNDFQKGDIAEGYSVSREKKESFPLTVTSAQKNPTAFYLCASIGGSPLHFGNGTRLTVT.